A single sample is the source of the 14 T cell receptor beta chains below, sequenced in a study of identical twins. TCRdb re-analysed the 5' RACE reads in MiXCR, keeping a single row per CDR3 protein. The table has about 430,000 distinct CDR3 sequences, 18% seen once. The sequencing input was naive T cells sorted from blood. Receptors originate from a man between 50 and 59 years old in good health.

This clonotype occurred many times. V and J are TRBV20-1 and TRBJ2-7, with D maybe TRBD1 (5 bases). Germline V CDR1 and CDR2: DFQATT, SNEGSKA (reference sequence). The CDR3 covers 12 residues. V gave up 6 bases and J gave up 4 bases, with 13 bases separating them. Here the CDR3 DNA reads TGCAGTGCAAAGACAGATAGTTACGAGCAGTACTTC. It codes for CSAKTDSYEQYF.

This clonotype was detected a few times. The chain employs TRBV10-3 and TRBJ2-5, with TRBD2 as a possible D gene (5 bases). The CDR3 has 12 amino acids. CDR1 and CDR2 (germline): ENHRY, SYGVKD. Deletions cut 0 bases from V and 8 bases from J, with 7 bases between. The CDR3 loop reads CAISESAVTQYF. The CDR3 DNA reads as TGTGCCATCAGTGAGTCAGCGGTTACCCAGTACTTC.

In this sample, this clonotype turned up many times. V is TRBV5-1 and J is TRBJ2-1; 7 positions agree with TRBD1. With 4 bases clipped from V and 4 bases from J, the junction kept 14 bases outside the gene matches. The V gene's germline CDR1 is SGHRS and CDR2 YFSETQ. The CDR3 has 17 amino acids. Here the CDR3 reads CASSPNSGTEFYNEQFF. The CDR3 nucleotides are TGCGCCAGCAGCCCCAATTCCGGGACAGAGTTTTACAATGAGCAGTTCTTC.

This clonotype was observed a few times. The CDR3 is CASGGGGRNEQFF. The CDR3 DNA is TGTGCCAGCGGCGGGGGGGGTAGGAATGAGCAGTTCTTC. The V gene is TRBV6-6, the J gene TRBJ2-1, with 9 bases identical to TRBD2. V lost 8 bases, J lost 7 bases, and 6 bases stayed unmatched. CDR1 and CDR2 (germline): MNHNY, SVGAGI (reference sequence). The CDR3 length is 13 residues.

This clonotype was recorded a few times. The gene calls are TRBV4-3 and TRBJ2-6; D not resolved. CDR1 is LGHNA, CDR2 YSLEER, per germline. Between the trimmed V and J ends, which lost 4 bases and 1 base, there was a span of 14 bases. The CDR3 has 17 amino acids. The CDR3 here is CASSREIHRSGANVLTF. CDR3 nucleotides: TGCGCCAGCAGCCGGGAAATACACAGATCTGGGGCCAACGTCCTGACTTTC.

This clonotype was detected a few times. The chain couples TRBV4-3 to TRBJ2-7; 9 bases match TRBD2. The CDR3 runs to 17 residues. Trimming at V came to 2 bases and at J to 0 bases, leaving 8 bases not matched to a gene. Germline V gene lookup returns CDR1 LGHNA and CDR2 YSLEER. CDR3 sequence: CASSQILAGPSSYEQYF. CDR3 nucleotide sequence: TGCGCCAGCAGCCAAATACTAGCGGGTCCCTCCTCCTACGAGCAGTACTTC.

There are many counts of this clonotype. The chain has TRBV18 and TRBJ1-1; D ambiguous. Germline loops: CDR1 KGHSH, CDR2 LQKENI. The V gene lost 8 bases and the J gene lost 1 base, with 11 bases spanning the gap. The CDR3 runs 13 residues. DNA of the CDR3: TGTGCCAGCAGCCCCCGGGGGAACACTGAAGCTTTCTTT. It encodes CASSPRGNTEAFF.

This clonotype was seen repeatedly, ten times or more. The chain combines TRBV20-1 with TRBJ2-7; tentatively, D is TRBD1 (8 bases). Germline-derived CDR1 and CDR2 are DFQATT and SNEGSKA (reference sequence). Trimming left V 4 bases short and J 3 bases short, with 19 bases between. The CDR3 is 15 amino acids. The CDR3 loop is CSAMHTGGAGYEQYF. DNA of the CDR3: TGCAGTGCTATGCATACAGGGGGGGCAGGCTACGAGCAGTACTTC.

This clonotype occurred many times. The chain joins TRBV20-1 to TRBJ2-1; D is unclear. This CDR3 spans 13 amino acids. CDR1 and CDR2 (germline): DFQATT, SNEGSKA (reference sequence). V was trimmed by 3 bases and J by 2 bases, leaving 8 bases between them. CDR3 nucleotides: TGCAGTGCTAGTAACGCTCCCTACAATGAGCAGTTCTTC. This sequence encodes CSASNAPYNEQFF.

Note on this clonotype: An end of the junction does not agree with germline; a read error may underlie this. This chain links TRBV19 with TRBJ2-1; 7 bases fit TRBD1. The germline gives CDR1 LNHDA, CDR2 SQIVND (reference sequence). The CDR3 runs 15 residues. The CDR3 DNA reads TGTGCCAGTAGAATAGGTCCCGAGGGGGCGCATGAGCAGTTCTTC. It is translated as CASRIGPEGAHEQFF.

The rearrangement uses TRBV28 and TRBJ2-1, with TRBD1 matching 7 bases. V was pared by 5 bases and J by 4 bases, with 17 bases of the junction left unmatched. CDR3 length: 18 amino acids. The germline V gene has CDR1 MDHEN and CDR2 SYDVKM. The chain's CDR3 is CASSVLRQGPRIYNEQFF. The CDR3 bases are TGTGCCAGCAGTGTATTAAGACAGGGTCCCAGGATATACAATGAGCAGTTCTTC.

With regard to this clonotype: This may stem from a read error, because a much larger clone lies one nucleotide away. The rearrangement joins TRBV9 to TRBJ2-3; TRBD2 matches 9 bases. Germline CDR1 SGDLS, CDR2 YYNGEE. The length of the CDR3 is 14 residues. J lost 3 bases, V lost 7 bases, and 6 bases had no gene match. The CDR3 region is CASCQGLATDTQYF. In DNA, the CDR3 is TGTGCCAGCTGCCAGGGACTAGCAACAGATACGCAGTATTTT.

This chain's CDR3 is CSVEGVTGRLYEQYF. CDR3 DNA sequence: TGCAGCGTTGAAGGAGTGACAGGGAGACTCTACGAGCAGTACTTC. The chain couples TRBV29-1 to TRBJ2-7; 7 nucleotides align to TRBD1. Germline V gene data show CDR1 as SQVTM and CDR2 as ANQGSEA. The CDR3 is 15 residues long. After removal of 1 base from V and 3 bases from J, the junction contained 9 bases not matched to a gene.

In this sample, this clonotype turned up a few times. In DNA form, the CDR3 reads TGCAGTGCTAAGCGGCGACTAGCGGACAATGAGCAGTTCTTC. Translated: CSAKRRLADNEQFF. This sequence joins TRBV20-1 and TRBJ2-1; TRBD2 matches 9 bases. This CDR3 has 14 amino acids. Germline-derived CDR1 and CDR2 are DFQATT and SNEGSKA (reference sequence). Trimming took 4 bases from V and 5 from J; bases not matched to a gene: 6.